Ten or more counts support the clone carrying this T cell receptor beta chain. Antigen specificity is unknown. In TCRdb, the 5' RACE reads were re-called with MiXCR into one record per CDR3 protein. The sample gives roughly 340,000 distinct CDR3 sequences, about 28% of which show up once; about 6% is in the top ten. This sample is drawn from a study of identical twins' blood T cells. This CDR3 is 13 amino acids long. CDR1 and CDR2 from the germline V gene are ENHRY and SYGVKD. Between the trimmed V and J ends, which lost 5 bases and 7 bases, there was a span of 11 bases. Study results and caveats: Out-of-frame TCRbeta clonotypes reportedly had markedly more similar V usage in twins than unrelated donors. Environmental influences on twin similarity could not be excluded. Each donor's most abundant TCRbeta clonotypes shared more CDR3 sequences with her twin than unrelated donors.

Reared together, all three twin pairs probably met the same infectious agents and vaccines. The rearrangement links TRBV10-3 to TRBJ1-4, with D possibly being TRBD1 (6 bases). Sequenced: PBMCs. The receptor was isolated from a woman between 18 and 49 years old in good health. CDR3 DNA sequence: TGTGCCATCAGTCCAGGGGAAGTTGAAAAACTGTTTTTT. Its translation is CAISPGEVEKLFF.